This paragraph covers one TCR beta chain sequence. The sample is drawn from a study of OX40 agonist ivuxolimab in advanced cancers. The CDR3 covers 13 residues. Germline CDR1 is SGHNT and CDR2 is YENEEA. V lost 5 bases and J lost 4, with 8 bases in between. Here immunoSEQ multiplex PCR was the method, and the copy in TCRdb shows in-frame clones only, minus some. Among some 77,000 clones listed, over 70% were seen once. Material: CD4+ or CD8+ T cells sorted from blood, obtained in a trial of the OX40 agonist ivuxolimab. This rearrangement joins TRBV11-3 to TRBJ1-4; TRBD1 is a possible D gene (5 bases). This clonotype was sampled from an adult with an advanced solid tumor such as melanoma, head and neck, liver or kidney cancer. This chain's CDR3 is CASSRGLNEKLFF. For the CDR3, the DNA is TGTGCCAGCAGCCGGGGACTTAATGAAAAACTGTTTTTT. Variable domain in full (rest from reference TRBV11-3 and TRBJ1-4): EAGVVQSPRYKIIEKKQPVAFWCNPISGHNTLYWYLQNLGQGPELLIRYENEEAVDDSQLPKDRFSAERLKGVDSTLKIQPAELGDSAVYLCASSRGLNEKLFFGSGTQLSVL.